These 31 T cell receptor beta chains share one sample of origin, sequenced in a study of blood T cell repertoires in COVID-19 (dated by TCRdb to 2019 to 2021). Receptor amplification or capture employed the immunoSEQ multiplex PCR assay. TCRdb provides this immuneACCESS table in a form limited to in-frame rearrangements. Some clones are lacking; in checked studies, under half of them reflect an unresolved V gene, and why the rest are absent is not known. The sample has about 200,000 clones on record, 78% of them singletons. The top ten clones comprise about 3% of the sample. Specimen: peripheral blood. Receptor source: a woman of 80 years or more with active or convalescent COVID-19.

The chain is built from TRBV7-7 and TRBJ1-5, with a possible D match to TRBD1 (5 bases). The V end lost 3 bases, the J end lost 3 bases, and 9 bases lay between the germline ends. Germline CDR1 and CDR2: SSHAT and FNYEAQ (reference sequence). The CDR3 spans 14 residues. CDR3 loop: CASSLGGNNQPQHF. The CDR3 DNA reads as TGTGCCAGCAGCTTGGGGGGGAACAATCAGCCCCAGCATTTT.

Worth noting for this clone: Other nucleotide sequences in the sample specify the same CDR3. V is TRBV6-5 and J is TRBJ1-2; possible D gene TRBD1, 6 bases. V lost 6 bases and J 2 bases, leaving 10 bases between the germline ends. This CDR3 has 13 residues. Germline CDR1 is MNHEY and CDR2 is SVGAGI. The CDR3 spells CASSPTGNYGYTF. The CDR3 DNA is TGTGCCAGCAGCCCCACAGGGAACTATGGCTACACCTTC.

The chain is built from TRBV24-1 and TRBJ1-1; 7 bases line up with TRBD1. Germline V lookup: CDR1 KGHDR, CDR2 SFDVKD. Trimming cost V 10 bases and J 5 bases; bases outside gene matches: 9. The CDR3 extends over 13 amino acids. The CDR3 sequence is CATRYRDSTEAFF. The CDR3, as DNA: TGTGCCACTAGGTACCGGGACAGTACTGAAGCTTTCTTT.

The chain links TRBV5-6 to TRBJ2-7, with 10 bases lining up with TRBD1. The V and J ends lost 4 bases and 6 bases, in that order; junction bases with no gene match: 7. This CDR3 has 14 amino acids. The germline CDR1 and CDR2 sequences are SGHDT and YYEEEE. CDR3 nucleotides: TGTGCCAGCAGCCGCGCGGACAGGGGGTCCGAGCAGTACTTC. Translated: CASSRADRGSEQYF.

The genes are TRBV6-6 and TRBJ1-4; 9 bases align to TRBD1. The CDR3 extends over 14 amino acids. Germline assignment: CDR1 MNHNY and CDR2 SVGAGI (reference sequence). V shed 6 bases and J 7 bases; nucleotides not matched to a gene: 6. The CDR3 region is CASRPQGAIEKLFF. The DNA of the CDR3 is TGTGCCAGCAGGCCACAGGGGGCAATTGAAAAACTGTTTTTT.

V usage is TRBV7-3 and J usage is TRBJ1-6; no clear D. The length of the CDR3 is 15 residues. Per the germline V gene, CDR1 is SGHTA and CDR2 is FQGTGA. V was shortened by 1 base and J by 6 bases, with 10 bases between the two germline ends. The CDR3 sequence is CASSLNWSGNSPLHF. CDR3 DNA: TGTGCCAGCAGCTTAAACTGGAGTGGTAATTCACCCCTCCACTTT.

The chain combines TRBV4-3 with TRBJ1-1; D might be TRBD1 (5 bases). Germline V gene lookup returns CDR1 LGHNA and CDR2 YSLEER. V lost 0 bases to trimming and J lost 3 bases, with 14 bases between them. The CDR3 length is 16 residues. The CDR3, as DNA: TGCGCCAGCAGCCAAGAATTGCAGGGCGGCTACACTGAAGCTTTCTTT. This gives the protein CASSQELQGGYTEAFF.

The genes are TRBV24-1 and TRBJ2-3, with D perhaps matching TRBD1 (5 bases). Germline V gene data show CDR1 as KGHDR and CDR2 as SFDVKD. The V end lost 3 bases, the J end lost 6 bases, and 18 bases lay between the germline ends. The CDR3 runs 16 residues. CDR3 DNA: TGTGCCACCAGTGATCGGGTGGATTTAGGGGCGGATACGCAGTATTTT. Translated, it gives CATSDRVDLGADTQYF.

The chain uses TRBV27 and TRBJ2-5, with 8 bases fitting TRBD2. Per germline, CDR1 MNHEY and CDR2 SMNVEV (reference sequence). V gave up 10 bases and J gave up 9 bases; unmatched junction bases: 22. This CDR3 has 16 amino acids. The CDR3 DNA follows: TGTGCCACCCGACTCTCCTTCGCGGGGGGTTCCGGCGCCCAGTACTTC. This encodes CATRLSFAGGSGAQYF.

The chain combines TRBV30 with TRBJ2-3; D not resolved. Trimming pared 1 base from V and 8 bases from J, leaving 10 bases between. CDR1 is GTSNPN, CDR2 SVGIG, per germline (reference sequence). The CDR3 is 12 amino acids. CDR3: CAWSAASGTQYF. CDR3 nucleotides: TGTGCCTGGAGTGCCGCCTCAGGTACGCAGTATTTT.

The chain uses TRBV4-1 and TRBJ1-1; tentatively, D is TRBD1 (5 bases). V was trimmed by 1 base and J by 1 base, leaving 10 bases between them. In germline, CDR1 is MGHRA, CDR2 YSYEKL. The CDR3 has 15 residues. This CDR3 is CASSQVGQGNTEAFF. For the CDR3, the DNA is TGCGCCAGCAGCCAAGTCGGTCAGGGGAACACTGAAGCTTTCTTT.

The chain couples TRBV3-1 (or the pseudogene TRBV3-2) to TRBJ2-4; D is unclear. Germline loops: CDR1 LGHDT, CDR2 YNNKEL (reference sequence). V was clipped by 5 bases and J by 8 bases, with 7 bases between them. This CDR3 has 11 amino acids. Here the CDR3 reads CASSALDIQYF. CDR3 nucleotides: TGTGCCAGCAGCGCTTTAGACATTCAGTACTTC.

The rearrangement links TRBV28 to TRBJ1-3, with D unclear. Trimming took off 7 bases at V and 0 bases at J, with 10 bases between the two ends. This CDR3 region has 14 residues. Germline CDR1 is MDHEN and CDR2 is SYDVKM. CDR3 coding DNA: TGTGCCAGCATTCACGGGGTCTCTGGAAACACCATATATTTT. This gives the protein CASIHGVSGNTIYF.

This clone was counted ten times or more. The chain employs TRBV6-5 and TRBJ1-4, with 8 bases aligning to TRBD1. V lost 5 bases, J lost 3 bases, and 5 bases stayed unmatched. The CDR3 extends over 15 amino acids. Germline V gene sequence: CDR1 MNHEY, CDR2 SVGAGI. CDR3 region: CASSPTGGPNEKLFF. The CDR3 nucleotides are TGTGCCAGCAGTCCAACAGGGGGTCCTAATGAAAAACTGTTTTTT.

This clone was seen more than once but under ten times. V gene TRBV3-1 (or the pseudogene TRBV3-2) combines with J gene TRBJ2-7, with D possibly being TRBD1 (5 bases). The germline V gene encodes CDR1 LGHDT and CDR2 YNNKEL (reference sequence). The V end was cut by 5 bases, the J end by 5 bases, with 13 bases between. This CDR3 is 13 amino acids long. CDR3 protein: CASSTQGWHEQYF. The CDR3 coding sequence is TGTGCCAGCAGCACTCAGGGTTGGCACGAGCAGTACTTC.

The V and J genes are TRBV4-2 and TRBJ2-6, with D tentatively TRBD1 (6 bases). Trimming took off 3 bases at V and 0 bases at J, with 15 bases between the two ends. CDR1 and CDR2 from the germline V gene are LGHNA and YNFKEQ. The CDR3 sequence is 18 residues long. In DNA form, the CDR3 reads TGTGCCAGCAGCCAGGAAACAGGGTTAGTCTCTGGGGCCAACGTCCTGACTTTC. Translated, it gives CASSQETGLVSGANVLTF.

This chain links TRBV28 with TRBJ1-3; D might be TRBD1 (5 bases). V lost 3 bases, J lost 2 bases, and 14 bases lay in between. This CDR3 spans 16 amino acids. The germline CDR1 and CDR2 sequences are MDHEN and SYDVKM. The CDR3 DNA sequence: TGTGCCAGCAGTTTTTCCCGGTTAGGGGCTGGAAACACCATATATTTT. Protein product: CASSFSRLGAGNTIYF.

This clone was seen a handful of times. V and J are TRBV15 and TRBJ1-1; D might be TRBD1 (6 bases). The ends were cut back, 5 bases at V and 9 bases at J, with 16 bases in the middle. The CDR3 sequence is 13 residues long. Per the germline V gene, CDR1 is LNHNV and CDR2 is YYDKDF (reference sequence). Here the CDR3 reads CATSPTGTWKAFF. CDR3 sequence (DNA): TGTGCCACCAGCCCAACAGGGACATGGAAAGCTTTCTTT.

The genes are TRBV30 and TRBJ1-3, with TRBD1 matching over 7 bases. In germline, CDR1 is GTSNPN, CDR2 SVGIG (reference sequence). With V trimmed by 7 bases and J by 0 bases, 3 bases remained unmatched. The CDR3 sequence is 13 residues long. Here the CDR3 DNA reads TGTGCCTCCTACAGGGGCTCTGGAAACACCATATATTTT. This encodes CASYRGSGNTIYF.

The gene calls are TRBV2 and TRBJ2-2; D remains ambiguous. CDR3 length: 13 amino acids. Looked up from germline, CDR1 is SNHLY and CDR2 is FYNNEI. V gave up 6 bases and J gave up 4 bases, with 9 bases separating them. The CDR3 DNA reads TGTGCCAGCAGGCTACAGAGCACCGGGGAGCTGTTTTTT. The encoded protein is CASRLQSTGELFF.

This sequence joins TRBV11-2 and TRBJ2-5; TRBD1 aligns across 7 bases. Germline V lookup: CDR1 SGHAT, CDR2 FQNNGV. This CDR3 is built from 15 residues. Trimming took 5 bases from V and 5 from J; bases not matched to a gene: 11. In DNA form, the CDR3 reads TGTGCCAGCAGCCAGGCCGAGGGGGCTTGGGAGACCCAGTACTTC. As protein: CASSQAEGAWETQYF.

DNA of the CDR3: TGCGCCAGCAGCTTGGGTCCAAGGGGTTCGGCGAGTCGTGAAGCTTTCTTT. Its translation: CASSLGPRGSASREAFF. V usage is TRBV5-1 and J usage is TRBJ1-1, with a tentative D call TRBD1 (5 bases). The CDR3 sequence is 17 residues long. Germline-derived CDR1 and CDR2 are SGHRS and YFSETQ. The V gene lost 0 bases and the J gene lost 7 bases, with 22 bases spanning the gap.

V is TRBV3-1 (or the pseudogene TRBV3-2) and J is TRBJ2-3, with 14 nucleotides matching TRBD2. V shed 4 bases, J shed 6 bases, and the junction held 3 bases outside the gene matches. CDR3 length: 15 residues. Germline V lookup: CDR1 LGHDT, CDR2 YNNKEL (reference sequence). The CDR3: CASSRLAGGPDTQYF. The CDR3, as DNA: TGTGCCAGCAGCCGACTAGCGGGGGGGCCGGATACGCAGTATTTT.

This clone was seen just once. The DNA for the CDR3 is TGTGCCAGCAATCCTACTGCCTATTTACGGAACTATGGCTACACCTTC. Translated, it gives CASNPTAYLRNYGYTF. The rearrangement links TRBV6-6 to TRBJ1-2; D remains unclear. The germline V and J ends were trimmed by 7 bases and 2 bases, with 20 bases remaining between them. In germline, CDR1 is MNHNY, CDR2 SVGAGI (reference sequence). The CDR3 is made up of 16 amino acids.

This clone was seen a single time. This chain links TRBV11-3 with TRBJ2-3; the match to TRBD2 covers 8 bases. J was trimmed by 0 bases and V by 5 bases; bases with no gene match: 7. CDR3 length: 16 residues. Germline-derived CDR1 and CDR2 are SGHNT and YENEEA. In DNA form, the CDR3 reads TGTGCCAGCAGCCCAGACGGGGGGGTGAGCACAGATACGCAGTATTTT. Protein: CASSPDGGVSTDTQYF.

This clone was observed a few times. The chain is built from TRBV7-9 and TRBJ1-2; 9 nucleotides align to TRBD1. Germline V gives CDR1 SEHNR, CDR2 FQNEAQ (reference sequence). This CDR3 contains 16 residues. Trimming cost V 4 bases and J 2 bases; bases outside gene matches: 8. This CDR3 is CASSYGQGWENYGYTF. In nucleotides, the CDR3 is TGTGCCAGCAGCTACGGACAGGGGTGGGAGAACTATGGCTACACCTTC.

V and J are TRBV4-2 and TRBJ1-4, with 7 positions matching TRBD1. The CDR3 totals 15 residues. J gave up 7 bases and V 4 bases, and 9 bases lay outside the gene matches. CDR1 is LGHNA and CDR2 is YNFKEQ in the germline V gene. The CDR3 loop is CASSPRQGISEKLFF. CDR3 nucleotide sequence: TGTGCCAGCAGCCCCCGACAGGGAATAAGTGAAAAACTGTTTTTT.

The chain carries TRBV2 and TRBJ2-5; TRBD2 matches at 10 bases. The CDR3 is made up of 17 amino acids. Germline CDR1 reads SNHLY; CDR2 reads FYNNEI. The V segment lost 3 bases and the J segment 0 bases; nucleotides outside the gene matches: 7. The CDR3 DNA reads TGTGCCAGCAGTGACCCCAGCGGGGGGGACTACCAAGAGACCCAGTACTTC. Translating gives CASSDPSGGDYQETQYF. The whole variable domain, remainder taken from reference TRBV2 and TRBJ2-5, is EPEVTQTPSHQVTQMGQEVILRCVPISNHLYFYWYRQILGQKVEFLVSFYNNEISEKSEIFDDQFSVERPDGSNFTLKIRSTKLEDSAMYFCASSDPSGGDYQETQYFGPGTRLLVL.

This sequence joins TRBV10-3 and TRBJ1-1, with TRBD1 as a possible D gene (5 bases). V was cut by 3 bases and J by 3 bases, with 11 bases left in between. Germline V gene data show CDR1 as ENHRY and CDR2 as SYGVKD. The CDR3 runs 14 residues. CDR3 in amino acids: CAISDPGVDTEAFF. As DNA, the CDR3 is TGTGCCATCAGTGACCCGGGGGTCGACACTGAAGCTTTCTTT.

The J gene is TRBJ2-5, the V gene TRBV7-9, with D tentatively TRBD1 (5 bases). The germline gives CDR1 SEHNR, CDR2 FQNEAQ (reference sequence). This CDR3 contains 13 residues. Trimming pared 9 bases from V and 4 bases from J, leaving 15 bases between. The CDR3 is CASSVWGIETQYF. As DNA, the CDR3 is TGTGCCAGTTCTGTTTGGGGCATAGAGACCCAGTACTTC. The variable domain in full, with the rest retrieved from reference TRBV7-9 and TRBJ2-5, is DTGVSQNPRHKITKRGQNVTFRCDPISEHNRLYWYRQTLGQGPEFLTYFQNEAQLEKSRLLSDRFSAERPKGSFSTLEIQRTEQGDSAMYLCASSVWGIETQYFGPGTRLLVL.

This chain connects TRBV7-9 to TRBJ1-1, with TRBD1 as a possible D gene (5 bases). This CDR3 spans 15 amino acids. Germline values: CDR1 SEHNR, CDR2 FQNEAQ (reference sequence). V was trimmed by 4 bases and J by 5 bases, leaving 17 bases between them. The CDR3 bases are TGTGCCAGCAGCTCAACCCGTCAGGGAGGGACTGAAGCTTTCTTT. This codes for CASSSTRQGGTEAFF.